A selection of T cell receptor beta chains follows, all from one sample in a study of beta chain features in type 1 diabetes. TCRdb keeps only in-frame clones here, not all; method: immunoSEQ multiplex PCR. There are around 200,000 clones in the sample; approximately 13% occur only once, and approximately 0.64% lies in the top ten. The sequenced sample was central memory CD4+ T cells from blood. Every receptor here comes from a woman aged 18-29 years in good health. Both conserved end residues are part of each CDR3.

v_call	j_call	cdr3_aa
TRBV4-3	TRBJ2-1	CASSQEVATNEQFF
TRBV7-9	TRBJ1-5	CASSLTGGAGQPQHF
TRBV5-1	TRBJ2-5	CASSLDRGMETQYF
TRBV7-2	TRBJ2-5	CASSLVPDRSATQYF
TRBV6-1	TRBJ2-7	CASSEAGQGYEQYF
TRBV25-1	TRBJ2-1	CASSEYGPGASGYNEQFF
TRBV18	TRBJ2-1	CASSPRSPSGGRYNEQFF
TRBV19	TRBJ1-1	CASSLTVNTEAFF
TRBV7-2	TRBJ2-5	CASSLRLQETQYF
TRBV14	TRBJ1-1	CASSPGQGKNTEAFF
TRBV19	TRBJ2-1	CASSRRRDNNEQFF
TRBV29-1	TRBJ2-1	CSVDTGKWVKMGNEQFF
TRBV6-1	TRBJ1-5	CASSEDRVANQPQHF
TRBV4-1	TRBJ2-1	CASSQGAAYNEQFF
TRBV7-9	TRBJ2-1	CASSLGQGNEQFF
TRBV18	TRBJ2-2	CASSPRTSGGTTGELFF
TRBV5-4	TRBJ2-5	CASSAQTSGRETQYF
TRBV29-1	TRBJ2-2	CSGRWGNTGELFF